Each of the 8 T cell receptor beta chains below was sequenced from the same sample in a study of blood T cell repertoires in COVID-19. Here immunoSEQ multiplex PCR was the method, and the copy in TCRdb shows in-frame clones only, minus some. This table has 470,000 or so clones, 70% to 90% appearing once. Sequencing was performed on peripheral blood. The receptors were sampled from a human donor in a cohort sampled during active COVID-19.

This rearrangement joins TRBV6-2 or TRBV6-3 to TRBJ2-7, with a tentative D call TRBD2 (5 bases). The CDR3 is 17 residues long. Trimming cost V 4 bases and J 0 bases, with 19 bases left between them. In germline, CDR1 is MNHEY, CDR2 SVGEGT. CDR3 in DNA: TGTGCCAGCAGTTCCCTCATAGAAGAGGGTTTCTCCTACGAGCAGTACTTC. This translates into CASSSLIEEGFSYEQYF.

This clone was observed a few times. The V call is TRBV5-6, the J call TRBJ1-1; no definite D call. Germline values: CDR1 SGHDT, CDR2 YYEEEE. Trimming took 4 bases from V and 3 from J, leaving 13 bases between them. There are 14 residues in the CDR3. The CDR3 DNA sequence: TGTGCCAGCAGCCTTGTACCCGAGTACACTGAAGCTTTCTTT. Translation gives CASSLVPEYTEAFF.

The rearrangement links TRBV4-3 to TRBJ2-3; D perhaps matches TRBD2 (6 bases). V lost 0 bases, J lost 9 bases, and 10 bases lay in between. This CDR3 has 13 residues. Per the germline V gene, CDR1 is LGHNA and CDR2 is YSLEER. As DNA, the CDR3 is TGCGCCAGCAGCCAAGATTCGGGGAGGACGCAGTATTTT. It codes for CASSQDSGRTQYF.

The chain is built from TRBV30 and TRBJ1-1; 7 bases fit TRBD1. The germline gives CDR1 GTSNPN, CDR2 SVGIG (reference sequence). This CDR3 is built from 16 residues. Trimming cost V 2 bases and J 1 base; bases outside gene matches: 10. CDR3 sequence reads: CAWSRTGALWNTEAFF. The CDR3 nucleotides are TGTGCCTGGAGTAGGACAGGAGCCCTTTGGAACACTGAAGCTTTCTTT.

J is TRBJ1-5 and V is TRBV21-1. TRBV21-1 is listed as a pseudogene. This CDR3 region has 16 residues. CDR3: CASSTRPGDSNQPQHF. DNA of the CDR3: TGTGCCAGCAGCACTCGGCCGGGGGATAGCAATCAGCCCCAGCATTTT.

The chain couples TRBV19 to TRBJ1-5, with D possibly being TRBD1 (6 bases). Germline loops: CDR1 LNHDA, CDR2 SQIVND (reference sequence). V lost 6 bases, J lost 1 base, and 10 bases lay in between. The length of the CDR3 is 14 residues. The CDR3 spells CASRITGSNQPQHF. The CDR3 DNA sequence: TGTGCCAGTAGAATAACAGGGAGCAATCAGCCCCAGCATTTT.

The chain uses TRBV18 and TRBJ1-1, with D unclear. V gave up 4 bases and J gave up 0 bases, with 9 bases separating them. Germline V gene lookup returns CDR1 KGHSH and CDR2 LQKENI. This CDR3 spans 14 amino acids. The CDR3 nucleotides read TGTGCCAGCTCACGGGCCAGTTTGAACACTGAAGCTTTCTTT. Translation gives CASSRASLNTEAFF.

V usage is TRBV6-6 and J usage is TRBJ1-2; D remains unclear. V was clipped by 3 bases and J by 0 bases, with 8 bases between them. The germline CDR1 and CDR2 sequences are MNHNY and SVGAGI (reference sequence). The CDR3 is made up of 14 amino acids. Here the CDR3 DNA reads TGTGCCAGCAGTTATGCCTATACTAACTATGGCTACACCTTC. Encoded protein: CASSYAYTNYGYTF.